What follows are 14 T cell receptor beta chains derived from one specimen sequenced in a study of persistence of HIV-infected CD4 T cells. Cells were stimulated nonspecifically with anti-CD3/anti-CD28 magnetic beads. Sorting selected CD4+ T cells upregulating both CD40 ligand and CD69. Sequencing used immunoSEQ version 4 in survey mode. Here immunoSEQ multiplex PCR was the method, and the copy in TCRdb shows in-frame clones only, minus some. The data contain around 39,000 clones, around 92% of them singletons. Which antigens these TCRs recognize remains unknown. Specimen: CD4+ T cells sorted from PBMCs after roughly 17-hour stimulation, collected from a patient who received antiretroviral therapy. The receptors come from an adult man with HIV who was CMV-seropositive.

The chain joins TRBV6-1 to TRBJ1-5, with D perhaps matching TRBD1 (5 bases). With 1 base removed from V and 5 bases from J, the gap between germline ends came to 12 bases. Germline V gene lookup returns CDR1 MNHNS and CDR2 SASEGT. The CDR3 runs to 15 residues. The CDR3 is CASSEGRPGDQPQHF. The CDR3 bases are TGTGCCAGCAGTGAAGGGCGGCCGGGGGATCAGCCCCAGCATTTT.

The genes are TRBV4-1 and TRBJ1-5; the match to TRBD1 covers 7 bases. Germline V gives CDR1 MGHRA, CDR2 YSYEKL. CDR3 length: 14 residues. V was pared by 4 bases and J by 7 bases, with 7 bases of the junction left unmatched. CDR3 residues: CASSRLQGQQPQHF. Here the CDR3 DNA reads TGCGCCAGCAGCCGTTTACAGGGGCAGCAGCCCCAGCATTTT.

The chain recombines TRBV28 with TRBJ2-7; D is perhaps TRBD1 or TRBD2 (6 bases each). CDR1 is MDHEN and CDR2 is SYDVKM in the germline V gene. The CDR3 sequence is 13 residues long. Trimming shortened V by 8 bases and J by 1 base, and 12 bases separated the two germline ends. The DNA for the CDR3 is TGTGCCAGCTCCAAAGGGGGGTCCTACGAGCAGTACTTC. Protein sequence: CASSKGGSYEQYF.

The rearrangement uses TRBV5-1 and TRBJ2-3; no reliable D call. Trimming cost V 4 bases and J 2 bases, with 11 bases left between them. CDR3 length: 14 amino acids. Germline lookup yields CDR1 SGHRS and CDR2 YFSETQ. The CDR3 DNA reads TGCGCCAGCAGCGTCGAAGGGCTCACAGATACGCAGTATTTT. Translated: CASSVEGLTDTQYF.

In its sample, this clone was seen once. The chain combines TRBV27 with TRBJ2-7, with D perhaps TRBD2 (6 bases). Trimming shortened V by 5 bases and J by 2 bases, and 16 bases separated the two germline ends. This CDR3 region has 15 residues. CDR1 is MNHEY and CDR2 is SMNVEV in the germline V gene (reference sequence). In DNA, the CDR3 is TGTGCCAGCAGTCCCTCCGGGACTGGCCCCTACGAGCAGTACTTC. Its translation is CASSPSGTGPYEQYF.

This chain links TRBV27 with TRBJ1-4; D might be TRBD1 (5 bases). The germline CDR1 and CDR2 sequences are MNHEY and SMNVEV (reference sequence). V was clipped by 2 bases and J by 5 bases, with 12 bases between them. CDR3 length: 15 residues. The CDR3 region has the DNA TGTGCCAGCAGTTTAGACAAAGGGGCGAATGAAAAACTGTTTTTT. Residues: CASSLDKGANEKLFF.

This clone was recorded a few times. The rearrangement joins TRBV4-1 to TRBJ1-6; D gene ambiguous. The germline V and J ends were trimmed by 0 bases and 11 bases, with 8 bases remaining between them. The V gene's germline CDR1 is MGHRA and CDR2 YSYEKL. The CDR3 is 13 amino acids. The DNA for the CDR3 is TGCGCCAGCAGCCAAGATCAACTGCCACCCCTCCACTTT. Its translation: CASSQDQLPPLHF.

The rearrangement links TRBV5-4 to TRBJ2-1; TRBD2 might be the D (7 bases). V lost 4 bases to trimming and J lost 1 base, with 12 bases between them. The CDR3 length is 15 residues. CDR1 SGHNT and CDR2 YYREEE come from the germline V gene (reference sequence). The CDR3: CASSHGGQSYNEQFF. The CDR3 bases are TGTGCCAGCAGCCACGGGGGGCAATCCTACAATGAGCAGTTCTTC.

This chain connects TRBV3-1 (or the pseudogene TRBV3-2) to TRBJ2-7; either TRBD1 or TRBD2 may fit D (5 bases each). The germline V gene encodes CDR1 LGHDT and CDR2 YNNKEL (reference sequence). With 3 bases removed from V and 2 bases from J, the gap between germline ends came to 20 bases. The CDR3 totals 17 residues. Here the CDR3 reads CASSHFSGATHPYEQYF. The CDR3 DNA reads TGTGCCAGCAGCCATTTTTCCGGGGCCACCCATCCCTACGAGCAGTACTTC.

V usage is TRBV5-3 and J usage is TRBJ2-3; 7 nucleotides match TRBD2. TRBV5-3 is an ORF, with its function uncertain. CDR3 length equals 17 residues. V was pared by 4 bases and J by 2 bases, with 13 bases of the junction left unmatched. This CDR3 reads CARSPWLGGDLTDTQYF. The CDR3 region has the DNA TGTGCCAGAAGCCCCTGGCTGGGGGGGGACCTCACAGATACGCAGTATTTT.

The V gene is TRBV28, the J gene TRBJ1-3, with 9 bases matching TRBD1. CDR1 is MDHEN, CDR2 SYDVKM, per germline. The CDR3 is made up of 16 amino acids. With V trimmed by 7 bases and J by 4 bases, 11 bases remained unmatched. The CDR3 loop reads CASIPTGTGPGNTIYF. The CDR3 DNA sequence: TGTGCCAGCATTCCTACGGGGACAGGGCCGGGAAACACCATATATTTT.

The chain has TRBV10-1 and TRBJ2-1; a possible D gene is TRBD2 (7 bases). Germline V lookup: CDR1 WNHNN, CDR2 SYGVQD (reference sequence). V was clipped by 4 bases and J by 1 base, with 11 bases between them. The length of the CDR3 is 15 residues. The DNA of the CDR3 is TGCGCCAGCAGTGGGGGGGGCCTATCCTACAATGAGCAGTTCTTC. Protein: CASSGGGLSYNEQFF.

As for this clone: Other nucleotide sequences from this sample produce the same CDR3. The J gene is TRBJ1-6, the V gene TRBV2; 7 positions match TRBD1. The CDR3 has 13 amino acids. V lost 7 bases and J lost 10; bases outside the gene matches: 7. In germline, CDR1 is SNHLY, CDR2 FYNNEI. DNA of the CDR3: TGTGCCAGCACGAGGGGGCAGGGATCACCCCTCCACTTT. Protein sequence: CASTRGQGSPLHF.

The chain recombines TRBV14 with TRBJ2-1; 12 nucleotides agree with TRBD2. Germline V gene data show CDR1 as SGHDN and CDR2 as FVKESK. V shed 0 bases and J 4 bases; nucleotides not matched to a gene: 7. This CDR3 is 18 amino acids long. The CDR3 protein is CASSQEILAGGLYNEQFF. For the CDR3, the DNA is TGTGCCAGCAGCCAAGAAATACTAGCGGGGGGTCTTTACAATGAGCAGTTCTTC.